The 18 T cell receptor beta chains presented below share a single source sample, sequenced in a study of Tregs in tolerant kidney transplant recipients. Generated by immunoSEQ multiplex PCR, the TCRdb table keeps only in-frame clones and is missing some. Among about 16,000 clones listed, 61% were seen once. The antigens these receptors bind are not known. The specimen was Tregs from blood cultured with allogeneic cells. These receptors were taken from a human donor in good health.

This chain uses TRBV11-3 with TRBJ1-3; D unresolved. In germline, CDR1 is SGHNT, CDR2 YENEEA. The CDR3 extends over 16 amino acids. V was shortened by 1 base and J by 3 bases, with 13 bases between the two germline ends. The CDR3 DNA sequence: TGTGCCAGCAGCTTAGGGGTGGACTCATATGGAAACACCATATATTTT. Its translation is CASSLGVDSYGNTIYF.

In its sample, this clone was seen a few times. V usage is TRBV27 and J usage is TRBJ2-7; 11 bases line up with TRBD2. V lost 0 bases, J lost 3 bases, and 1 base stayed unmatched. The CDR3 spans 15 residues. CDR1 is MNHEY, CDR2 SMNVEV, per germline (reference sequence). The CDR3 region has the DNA TGTGCCAGCAGTTTATCCCTAGCGGGAGGCTACGAGCAGTACTTC. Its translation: CASSLSLAGGYEQYF.

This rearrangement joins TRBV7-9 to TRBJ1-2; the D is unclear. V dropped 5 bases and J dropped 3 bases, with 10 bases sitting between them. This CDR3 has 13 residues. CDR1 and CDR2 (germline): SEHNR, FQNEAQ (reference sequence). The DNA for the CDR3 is TGTGCCAGCAGCCAAGAGACCTACTATGGCTACACCTTC. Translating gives CASSQETYYGYTF.

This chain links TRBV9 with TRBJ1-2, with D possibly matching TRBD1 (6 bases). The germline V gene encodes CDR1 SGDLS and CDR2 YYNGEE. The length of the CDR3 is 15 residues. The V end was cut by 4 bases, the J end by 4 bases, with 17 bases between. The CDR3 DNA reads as TGTGCCAGCAGCATCCGGACAGCACTCCCCTATGGCTACACCTTC. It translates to CASSIRTALPYGYTF. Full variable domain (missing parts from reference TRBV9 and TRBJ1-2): DSGVTQTPKHLITATGQRVTLRCSPRSGDLSVYWYQQSLDQGLQFLIQYYNGEERAKGNILERFSAQQFPDLHSELNLSSLELGDSALYFCASSIRTALPYGYTFGSGTRLTVV.

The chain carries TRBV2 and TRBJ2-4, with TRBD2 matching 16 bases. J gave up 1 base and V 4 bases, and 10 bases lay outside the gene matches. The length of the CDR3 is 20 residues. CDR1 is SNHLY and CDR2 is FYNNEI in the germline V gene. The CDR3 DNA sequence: TGTGCCAGCAGTGCCCGATTGGGACTAGCGGGAGGGATCGCCAAAAACATTCAGTACTTC. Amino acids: CASSARLGLAGGIAKNIQYF.

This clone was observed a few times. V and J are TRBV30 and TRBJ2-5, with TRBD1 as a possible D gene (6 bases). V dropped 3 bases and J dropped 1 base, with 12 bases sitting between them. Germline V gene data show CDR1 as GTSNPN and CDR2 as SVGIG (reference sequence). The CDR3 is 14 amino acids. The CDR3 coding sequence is TGTGCCTGGAGGTTACAGGGACCCCAAGAGACCCAGTACTTC. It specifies CAWRLQGPQETQYF.

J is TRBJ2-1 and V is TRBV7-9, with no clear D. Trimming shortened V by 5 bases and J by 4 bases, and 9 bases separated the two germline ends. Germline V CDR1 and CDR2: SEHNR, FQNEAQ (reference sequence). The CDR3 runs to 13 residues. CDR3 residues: CASSTNSYNEQFF. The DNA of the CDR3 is TGTGCCAGCAGCACGAACTCTTACAATGAGCAGTTCTTC.

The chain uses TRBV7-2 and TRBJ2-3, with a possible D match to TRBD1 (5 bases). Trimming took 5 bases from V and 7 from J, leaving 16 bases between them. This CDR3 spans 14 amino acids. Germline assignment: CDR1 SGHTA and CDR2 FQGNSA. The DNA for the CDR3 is TGTGCCAGCAGCCCTGGGGCCCTGGGAAATACGCAGTATTTT. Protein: CASSPGALGNTQYF.

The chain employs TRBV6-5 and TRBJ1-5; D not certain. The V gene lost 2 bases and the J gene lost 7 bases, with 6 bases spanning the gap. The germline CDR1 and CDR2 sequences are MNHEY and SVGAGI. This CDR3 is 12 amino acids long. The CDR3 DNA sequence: TGTGCCAGCAGTTACGGGAGGCAGCCCCAGCATTTT. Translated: CASSYGRQPQHF.

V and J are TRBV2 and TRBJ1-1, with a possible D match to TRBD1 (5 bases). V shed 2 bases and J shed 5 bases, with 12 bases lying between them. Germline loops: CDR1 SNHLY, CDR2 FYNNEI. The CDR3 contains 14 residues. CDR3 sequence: CASSESWGRTEAFF. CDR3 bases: TGTGCCAGCAGTGAAAGTTGGGGCAGGACTGAAGCTTTCTTT.

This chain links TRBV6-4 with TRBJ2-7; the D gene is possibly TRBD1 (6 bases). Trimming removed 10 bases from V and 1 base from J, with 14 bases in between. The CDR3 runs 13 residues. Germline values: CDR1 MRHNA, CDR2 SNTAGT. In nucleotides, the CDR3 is TGTGCCACAGCACGTGACAGGTCCTACGAGCAGTACTTC. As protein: CATARDRSYEQYF.

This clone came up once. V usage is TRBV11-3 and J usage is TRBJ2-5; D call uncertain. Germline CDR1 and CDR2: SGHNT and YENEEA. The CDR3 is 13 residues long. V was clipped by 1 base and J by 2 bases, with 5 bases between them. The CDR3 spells CASSLVSQETQYF. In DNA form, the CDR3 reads TGTGCCAGCAGCTTAGTGTCGCAAGAGACCCAGTACTTC. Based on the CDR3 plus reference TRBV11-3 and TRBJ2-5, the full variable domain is EAGVVQSPRYKIIEKKQPVAFWCNPISGHNTLYWYLQNLGQGPELLIRYENEEAVDDSQLPKDRFSAERLKGVDSTLKIQPAELGDSAVYLCASSLVSQETQYFGPGTRLLVL.

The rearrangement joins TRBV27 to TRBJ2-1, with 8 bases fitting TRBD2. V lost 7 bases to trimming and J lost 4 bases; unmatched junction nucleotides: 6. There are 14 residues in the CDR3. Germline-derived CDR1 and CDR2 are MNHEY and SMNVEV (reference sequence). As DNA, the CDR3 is TGTGCCAGCATAGGGCTAGCGGGTTACAATGAGCAGTTCTTC. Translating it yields CASIGLAGYNEQFF.

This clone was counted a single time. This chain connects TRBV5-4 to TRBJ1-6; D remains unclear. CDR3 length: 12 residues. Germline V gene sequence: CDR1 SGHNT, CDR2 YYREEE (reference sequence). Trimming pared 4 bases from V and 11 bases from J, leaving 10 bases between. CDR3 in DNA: TGTGCCAGCAGCCACCCTGATACACCCCTCCACTTT. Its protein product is CASSHPDTPLHF. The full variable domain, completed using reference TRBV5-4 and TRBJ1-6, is ETGVTQSPTHLIKTRGQQVTLRCSSQSGHNTVSWYQQALGQGPQFIFQYYREEENGRGNFPPRFSGLQFPNYSSELNVNALELDDSALYLCASSHPDTPLHFGNGTRLTVT.

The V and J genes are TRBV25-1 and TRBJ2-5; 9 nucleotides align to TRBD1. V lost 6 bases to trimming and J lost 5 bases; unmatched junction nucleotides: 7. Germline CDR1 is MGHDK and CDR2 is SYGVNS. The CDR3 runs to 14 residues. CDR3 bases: TGTGCCAGCAGAGATGGGACAGGGCAGGAGACCCAGTACTTC. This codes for CASRDGTGQETQYF.

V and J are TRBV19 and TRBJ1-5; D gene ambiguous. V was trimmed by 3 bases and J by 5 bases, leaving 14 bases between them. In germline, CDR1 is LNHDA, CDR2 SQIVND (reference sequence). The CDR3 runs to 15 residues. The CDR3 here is CASSMVRGIDQPQHF. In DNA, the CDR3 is TGTGCCAGTAGTATGGTACGAGGGATTGATCAGCCCCAGCATTTT.

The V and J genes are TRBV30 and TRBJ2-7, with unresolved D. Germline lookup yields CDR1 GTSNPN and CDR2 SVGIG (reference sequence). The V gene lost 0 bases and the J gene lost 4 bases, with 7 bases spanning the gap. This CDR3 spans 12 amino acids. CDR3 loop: CAWSVIGYEQYF. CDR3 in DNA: TGTGCCTGGAGTGTAATCGGGTACGAGCAGTACTTC.

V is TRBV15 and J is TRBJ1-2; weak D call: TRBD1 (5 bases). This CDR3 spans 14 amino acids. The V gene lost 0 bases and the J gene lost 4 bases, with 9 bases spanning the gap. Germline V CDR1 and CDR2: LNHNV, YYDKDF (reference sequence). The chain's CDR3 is CATSRDSGTYGYTF. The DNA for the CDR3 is TGTGCCACCAGCAGAGATTCAGGGACCTATGGCTACACCTTC.